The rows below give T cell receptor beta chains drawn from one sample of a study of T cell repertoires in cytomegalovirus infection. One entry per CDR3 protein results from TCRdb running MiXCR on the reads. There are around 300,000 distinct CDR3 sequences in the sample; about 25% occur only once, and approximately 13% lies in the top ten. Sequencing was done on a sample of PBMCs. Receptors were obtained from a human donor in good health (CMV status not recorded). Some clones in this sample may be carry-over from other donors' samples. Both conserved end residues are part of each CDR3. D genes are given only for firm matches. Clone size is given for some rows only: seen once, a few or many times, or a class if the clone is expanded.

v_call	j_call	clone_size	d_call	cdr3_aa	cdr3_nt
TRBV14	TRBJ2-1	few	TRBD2	CASSQAGLASYYEQFF	TGTGCCAGCAGCCAAGCTGGACTAGCGTCGTACTATGAGCAGTTCTTC
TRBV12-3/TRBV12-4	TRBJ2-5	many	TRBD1	CASSFPGQGVETQYF	TGTGCCAGCAGTTTTCCCGGACAGGGGGTAGAGACCCAGTACTTC
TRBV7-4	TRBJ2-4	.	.	CASSLMGAKNIQYF	TGTGCCAGCAGCTTAATGGGGGCCAAAAACATTCAGTACTTC
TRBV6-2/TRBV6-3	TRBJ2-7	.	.	CASQRVQGHEQYF	TGTGCCAGCCAGAGGGTACAAGGCCACGAGCAGTACTTC
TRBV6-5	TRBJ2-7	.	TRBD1	CASSFQQGLAYEQYF	TGTGCCAGCAGTTTTCAACAGGGGCTTGCCTACGAGCAGTACTTC
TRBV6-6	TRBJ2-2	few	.	CASKDGGIQNTGELFF	TGTGCCAGCAAAGATGGCGGGATTCAGAACACCGGGGAGCTGTTTTTT
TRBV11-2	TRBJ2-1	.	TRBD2	CASSLPSGNGYEQFF	TGTGCCAGCAGCCTTCCTAGCGGGAACGGGTATGAGCAGTTCTTC
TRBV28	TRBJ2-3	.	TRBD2	CASSGLVRELDTQYF	TGTGCCAGCAGCGGACTAGTCCGGGAGTTGGATACGCAGTATTTT
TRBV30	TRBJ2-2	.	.	CAWKSSVRNTGELFF	TGTGCCTGGAAATCGTCCGTCAGAAACACCGGGGAGCTGTTTTTT
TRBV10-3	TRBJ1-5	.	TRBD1	CAGGTDNQPQHF	TGTGCCGGCGGGACAGACAATCAGCCCCAGCATTTT
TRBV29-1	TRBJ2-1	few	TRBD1	CSVGGQAQLYNEQFF	TGCAGCGTTGGGGGACAGGCCCAGCTCTACAATGAGCAGTTCTTC
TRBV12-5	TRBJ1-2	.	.	CASGPRDTDYGYTF	TGTGCTAGTGGGCCCCGGGACACCGATTATGGCTACACCTTC
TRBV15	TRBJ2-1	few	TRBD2	CATSRGGTTYNEQFF	TGTGCCACCAGCAGAGGTGGGACTACCTACAATGAGCAGTTCTTC
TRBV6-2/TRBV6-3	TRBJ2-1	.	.	CASSGVEQFF	TGTGCCAGCAGCGGCGTTGAGCAGTTCTTC
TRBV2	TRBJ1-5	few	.	CASSAQGGGQPQHF	TGTGCCAGCAGTGCACAGGGAGGAGGTCAGCCCCAGCATTTT
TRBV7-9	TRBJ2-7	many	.	CASSHGQYEQYF	TGTGCCAGCAGCCACGGACAGTACGAGCAGTACTTC
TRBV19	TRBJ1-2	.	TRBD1	CASSVTGTGMAYGYTF	TGTGCCAGTAGTGTAACCGGGACAGGGATGGCCTATGGCTACACCTTC
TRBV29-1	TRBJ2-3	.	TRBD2	CSVTIAGASTDTQYF	TGCAGCGTTACCATAGCGGGGGCTAGCACAGATACGCAGTATTTT
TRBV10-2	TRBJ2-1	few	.	CASSGDTYNEQFF	TGCGCCAGCAGTGGTGACACCTACAATGAGCAGTTCTTC
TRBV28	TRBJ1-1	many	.	CASSLRPSNTEAFF	TGTGCCAGCAGTTTAAGGCCCTCTAACACTGAAGCTTTCTTT
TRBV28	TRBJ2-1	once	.	CASSISGTGGYNEQFF	TGTGCCAGCAGTATCTCCGGGACCGGAGGGTACAATGAGCAGTTCTTC
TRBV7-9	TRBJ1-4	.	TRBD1	CASSIRQGYNEKLFF	TGTGCCAGCAGCATACGACAGGGCTATAATGAAAAACTGTTTTTT
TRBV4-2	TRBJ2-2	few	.	CASSQGYTGELFF	TGTGCCAGCAGCCAGGGTTACACCGGGGAGCTGTTTTTT
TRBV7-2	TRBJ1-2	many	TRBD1	CASSPRAGGNYGYTF	TGTGCCAGCAGCCCGCGGGCAGGGGGTAACTATGGCTACACCTTC
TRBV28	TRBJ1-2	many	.	CASSLASGLGYTF	TGTGCCAGCAGTTTGGCCAGCGGGCTCGGCTACACCTTC
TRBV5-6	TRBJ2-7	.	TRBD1	CASNTPGIGQGAYEQYF	TGTGCCAGCAACACCCCAGGTATAGGACAGGGCGCCTACGAGCAGTACTTC
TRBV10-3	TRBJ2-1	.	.	CAISDRRQGSYNEQFF	TGTGCCATCAGTGACAGGAGGCAGGGCTCCTACAATGAGCAGTTCTTC
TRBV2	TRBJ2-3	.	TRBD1	CASTRDRERADTQYF	TGTGCCAGCACCCGGGACAGGGAGAGGGCAGATACGCAGTATTTT
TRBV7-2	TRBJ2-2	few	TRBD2	CASSLARAGLAGGRRGTGELFF	TGTGCCAGCAGCTTAGCGCGGGCCGGACTAGCGGGAGGGCGGCGTGGCACCGGGGAGCTGTTTTTT
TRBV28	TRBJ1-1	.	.	CASSPRQGWNTEAFF	TGTGCCAGCAGTCCCAGACAAGGGTGGAACACTGAAGCTTTCTTT
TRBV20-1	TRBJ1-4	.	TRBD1	CSVMDRVGEKLFF	TGCAGTGTCATGGACAGGGTTGGTGAAAAACTGTTTTTT
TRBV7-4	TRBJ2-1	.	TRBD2	CASIPLGGGYDEQFF	TGTGCCAGCATCCCGTTGGGGGGAGGGTACGATGAGCAGTTCTTC
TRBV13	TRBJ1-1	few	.	CASSSRSRLNTEAFF	TGTGCCAGCAGCTCCAGAAGCAGGTTGAACACTGAAGCTTTCTTT
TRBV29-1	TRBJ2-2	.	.	CSVTQGTGELFF	TGCAGCGTTACTCAGGGGACCGGGGAGCTGTTTTTT
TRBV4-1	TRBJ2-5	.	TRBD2	CASSQGTSGQETQYF	TGCGCCAGCAGCCAAGGGACTAGCGGCCAAGAGACCCAGTACTTC